This TCR beta chain was recovered during a study of metastatic and nonmetastatic thyroid tumors. TCRdb re-called clones via MiXCR from the PCR reads. The sample holds roughly 25,000 clones, about 12% seen once. The CDR3 covers 12 residues. CDR1 is SGHAT and CDR2 is FQNNGV in the germline V gene. V lost 5 bases and J lost 4, with 9 bases in between. Every patient underwent thyroid surgery untreated. By its share, this clone is medium-sized. Sample: blood. The genes are TRBV11-2 and TRBJ2-7; D is possibly TRBD1 (6 bases). The sequence was obtained from a female donor with papillary thyroid cancer or a benign thyroid nodule (not recorded which). Some clones in this sample may be carry-over from other donors' samples. CDR3 DNA: TGTGCCAGCAGCCCCCAGGGGTACGAGCAGTACTTC. Translated: CASSPQGYEQYF. Full variable domain (outside the CDR3, taken from reference TRBV11-2 and TRBJ2-7): EAGVAQSPRYKIIEKRQSVAFWCNPISGHATLYWYQQILGQGPKLLIQFQNNGVVDDSQLPKDRFSAERLKGVDSTLKIQPAKLEDSAVYLCASSPQGYEQYFGPGTRLTVT.